This is a list of T cell receptor beta chains from one sample in a study of CD8 T cells in ankylosing spondylitis. MiXCR, run by TCRdb on the 5' RACE reads, gives a single entry per CDR3 protein. The sample carries approximately 24,000 distinct CDR3 sequences, about 2.6% recorded once. The sample taken for sequencing was blood, either unsorted or a sorted T cell fraction (not recorded which). These receptors were collected from a female donor with ankylosing spondylitis or in good health (not recorded which). Both conserved end residues are part of each CDR3. Each record gives: J gene, V gene, CDR3 protein.

j_call: TRBJ2-1; v_call: TRBV9; cdr3_aa: CASSVGGTGSYNEQFF
j_call: TRBJ2-3; v_call: TRBV9; cdr3_aa: CASSVAGQGADTQYF
j_call: TRBJ2-3; v_call: TRBV9; cdr3_aa: CASSEAAGTSGSTDTQYF
j_call: TRBJ2-1; v_call: TRBV9; cdr3_aa: CASSVGISGGSNEQFF
j_call: TRBJ2-5; v_call: TRBV9; cdr3_aa: CASSYSGTSGKETQYF
j_call: TRBJ1-2; v_call: TRBV9; cdr3_aa: CASSPSEEGYGYTF
j_call: TRBJ2-2; v_call: TRBV9; cdr3_aa: CASSVVSTLNTGELFF
j_call: TRBJ2-4; v_call: TRBV9; cdr3_aa: CASSFSGKPQAKNIQYF
j_call: TRBJ2-5; v_call: TRBV9; cdr3_aa: CASSPRVAGGQETQYF
j_call: TRBJ2-3; v_call: TRBV9; cdr3_aa: CASDRQGLGDTQYF
j_call: TRBJ2-5; v_call: TRBV9; cdr3_aa: CASSVGTSGQETQYF
j_call: TRBJ1-1; v_call: TRBV9; cdr3_aa: CASSAGGWDTEAFF
j_call: TRBJ2-7; v_call: TRBV9; cdr3_aa: CASSALGLAGSEQYF
j_call: TRBJ2-3; v_call: TRBV9; cdr3_aa: CASSVRASGASTDTQYF
j_call: TRBJ2-7; v_call: TRBV9; cdr3_aa: CASSVGPGPSYEQYF
j_call: TRBJ2-1; v_call: TRBV9; cdr3_aa: CASSVAGQSSYNEQFF
j_call: TRBJ2-6; v_call: TRBV9; cdr3_aa: CASSVTSSSGANVLTF